This T cell receptor beta chain is from a study of T cell changes during pregnancy in multiple sclerosis. This clone has more than one count but fewer than ten. The V end was cut by 7 bases, the J end by 1 base, with 8 bases between. CDR1 and CDR2 from the germline V gene are SGHNT and YYREEE (reference sequence). This CDR3 has 12 amino acids. Sequencing used immunoSEQ multiplex PCR; TCRdb keeps in-frame clones, though not all of them. There are 56,000 or so clones in the sample; over 75% occur only once, and 2% to 2.5% lies in the top ten. V is TRBV5-4 and J is TRBJ1-1, with D uncertain. This receptor was identified in a female donor in good health, enrolled as a control in a pregnancy study. The source material was peripheral blood, sampled in the first trimester of pregnancy. The CDR3 nucleotides are TGTGCCAGCTCAACAGCGAACACTGAAGCTTTCTTT. Its protein product is CASSTANTEAFF.